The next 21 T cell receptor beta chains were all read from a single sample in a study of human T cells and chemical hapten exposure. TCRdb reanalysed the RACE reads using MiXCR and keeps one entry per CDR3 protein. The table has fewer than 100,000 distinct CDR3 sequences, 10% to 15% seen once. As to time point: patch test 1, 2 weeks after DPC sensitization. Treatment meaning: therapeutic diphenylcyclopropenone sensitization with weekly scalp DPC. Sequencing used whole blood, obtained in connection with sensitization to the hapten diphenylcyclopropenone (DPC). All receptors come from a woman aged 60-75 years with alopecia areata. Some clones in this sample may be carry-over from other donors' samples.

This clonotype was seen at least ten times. DNA for the CDR3: TGCGCCAGCAGCCCCCGGGCCGGGGTGGGCTCTGGGGCCAACGTCCTGACTTTC. Translated: CASSPRAGVGSGANVLTF. The rearrangement uses TRBV5-1 and TRBJ2-6, with TRBD2 as a possible D gene (5 bases). CDR3 size: 18 residues. Looked up from germline, CDR1 is SGHRS and CDR2 is YFSETQ. V was shortened by 4 bases and J by 0 bases, with 17 bases between the two germline ends.

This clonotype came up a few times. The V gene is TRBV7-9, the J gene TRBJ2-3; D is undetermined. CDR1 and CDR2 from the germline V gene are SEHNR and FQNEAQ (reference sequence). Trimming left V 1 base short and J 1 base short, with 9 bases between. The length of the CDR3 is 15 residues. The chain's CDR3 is CASSLEGQRTDTQYF. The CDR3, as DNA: TGTGCCAGCAGCTTAGAAGGCCAACGCACAGATACGCAGTATTTT. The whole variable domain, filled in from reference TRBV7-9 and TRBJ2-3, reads DTGVSQNPRHKITKRGQNVTFRCDPISEHNRLYWYRQTLGQGPEFLTYFQNEAQLEKSRLLSDRFSAERPKGSFSTLEIQRTEQGDSAMYLCASSLEGQRTDTQYFGPGTRLTVL.

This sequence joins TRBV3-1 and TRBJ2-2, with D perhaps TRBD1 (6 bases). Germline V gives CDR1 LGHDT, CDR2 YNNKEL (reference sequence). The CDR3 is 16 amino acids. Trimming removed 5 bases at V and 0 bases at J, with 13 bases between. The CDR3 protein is CASSKPGHSNTGELFF. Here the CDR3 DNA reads TGTGCCAGCAGCAAACCGGGACACTCGAACACCGGGGAGCTGTTTTTT.

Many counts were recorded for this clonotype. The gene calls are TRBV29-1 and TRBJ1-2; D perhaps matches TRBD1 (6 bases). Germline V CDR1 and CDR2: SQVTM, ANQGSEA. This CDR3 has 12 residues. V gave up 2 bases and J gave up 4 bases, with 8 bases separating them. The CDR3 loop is CSVEKGGYGYTF. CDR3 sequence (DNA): TGCAGCGTTGAAAAGGGGGGCTATGGCTACACCTTC.

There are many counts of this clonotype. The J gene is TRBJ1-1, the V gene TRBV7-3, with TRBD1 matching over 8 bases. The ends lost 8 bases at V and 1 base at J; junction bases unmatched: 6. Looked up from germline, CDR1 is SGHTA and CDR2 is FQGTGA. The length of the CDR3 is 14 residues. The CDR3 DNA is TGTGCCAGCGCCAGGACAGGGCAGAACACTGAAGCTTTCTTT. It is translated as CASARTGQNTEAFF. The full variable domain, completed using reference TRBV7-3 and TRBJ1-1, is GAGVSQTPSNKVTEKGKYVELRCDPISGHTALYWYRQSLGQGPEFLIYFQGTGAADDSGLPNDRFFAVRPEGSVSTLKIQRTERGDSAVYLCASARTGQNTEAFFGQGTRLTVV.

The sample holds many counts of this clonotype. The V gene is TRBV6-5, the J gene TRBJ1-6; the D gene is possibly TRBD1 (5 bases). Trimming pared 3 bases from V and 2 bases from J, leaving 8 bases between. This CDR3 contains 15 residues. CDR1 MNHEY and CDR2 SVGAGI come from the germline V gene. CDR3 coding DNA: TGTGCCAGCAGTTATTCAGGGCCCTATAATTCACCCCTCCACTTT. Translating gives CASSYSGPYNSPLHF.

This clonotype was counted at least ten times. The CDR3 sequence is CASRGQGAPRASTEAFF. In DNA form, the CDR3 reads TGTGCCAGCAGAGGACAGGGGGCGCCTCGGGCCTCGACTGAAGCTTTCTTT. This chain connects TRBV2 to TRBJ1-1; 11 bases match TRBD1. There are 17 residues in the CDR3. Germline V gene sequence: CDR1 SNHLY, CDR2 FYNNEI. V trimming: 6 bases; J trimming: 5 bases; junction bases outside the gene matches: 14.

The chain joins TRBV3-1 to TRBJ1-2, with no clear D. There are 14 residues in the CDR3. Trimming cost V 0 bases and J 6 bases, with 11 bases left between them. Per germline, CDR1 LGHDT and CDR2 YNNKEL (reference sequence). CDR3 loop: CASSQEYPGHGYTF. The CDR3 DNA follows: TGTGCCAGCAGCCAAGAATATCCAGGACATGGCTACACCTTC.

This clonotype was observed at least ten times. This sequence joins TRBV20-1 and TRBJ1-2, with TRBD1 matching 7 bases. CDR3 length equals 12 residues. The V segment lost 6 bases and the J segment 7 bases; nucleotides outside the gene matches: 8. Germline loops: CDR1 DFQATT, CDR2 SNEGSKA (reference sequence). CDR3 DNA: TGCAGTGCCAAACTTGGGACAGTTGGCTACACCTTC. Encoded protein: CSAKLGTVGYTF.

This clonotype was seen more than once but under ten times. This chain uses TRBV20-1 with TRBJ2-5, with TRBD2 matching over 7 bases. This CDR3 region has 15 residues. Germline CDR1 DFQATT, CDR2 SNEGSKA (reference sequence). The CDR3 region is CSASGAGVRQETQYF. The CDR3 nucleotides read TGCAGCGCGAGCGGGGCGGGGGTCCGTCAAGAGACCCAGTACTTC.

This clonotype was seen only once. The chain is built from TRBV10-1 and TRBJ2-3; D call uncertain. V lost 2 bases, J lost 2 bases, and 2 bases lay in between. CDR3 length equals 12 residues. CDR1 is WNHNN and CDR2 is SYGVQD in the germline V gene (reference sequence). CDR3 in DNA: TGCGCCAGCAGTGAGGACACAGATACGCAGTATTTT. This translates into CASSEDTDTQYF.

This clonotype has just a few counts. The CDR3 loop is CASSPQGPANTEAFF. The CDR3 DNA reads TGTGCCAGCAGTCCTCAGGGGCCCGCGAACACTGAAGCTTTCTTT. V gene TRBV6-1 combines with J gene TRBJ1-1, with D maybe TRBD1 (6 bases). CDR3 size: 15 residues. The germline V gene has CDR1 MNHNS and CDR2 SASEGT. Trimming cost V 5 bases and J 1 base, with 14 bases left between them.

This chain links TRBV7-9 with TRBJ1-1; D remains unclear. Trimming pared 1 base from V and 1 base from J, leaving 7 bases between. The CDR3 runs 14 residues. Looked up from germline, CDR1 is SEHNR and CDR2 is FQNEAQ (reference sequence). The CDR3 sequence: CASSLEGENTEAFF. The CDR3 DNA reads TGTGCCAGCAGCTTAGAAGGAGAGAACACTGAAGCTTTCTTT.

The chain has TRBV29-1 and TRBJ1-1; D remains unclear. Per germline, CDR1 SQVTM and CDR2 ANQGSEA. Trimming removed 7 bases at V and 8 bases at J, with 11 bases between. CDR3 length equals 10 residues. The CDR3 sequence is CSGIQREAFF. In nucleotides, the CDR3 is TGCAGCGGGATACAGAGAGAAGCTTTCTTT.

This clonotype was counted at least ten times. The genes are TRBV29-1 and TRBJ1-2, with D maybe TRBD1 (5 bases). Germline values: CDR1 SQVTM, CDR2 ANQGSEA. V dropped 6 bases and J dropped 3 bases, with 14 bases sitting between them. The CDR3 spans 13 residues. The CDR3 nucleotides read TGCAGCGTAAGCGAGGGGAGTGACTATGGCTACACCTTC. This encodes CSVSEGSDYGYTF.

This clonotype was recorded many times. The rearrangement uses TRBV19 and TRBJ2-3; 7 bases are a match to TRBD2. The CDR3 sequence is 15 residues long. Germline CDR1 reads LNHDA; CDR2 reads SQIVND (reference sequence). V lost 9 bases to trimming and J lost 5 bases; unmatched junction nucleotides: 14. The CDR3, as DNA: TGTGCCAGCTCACCAGCCCGGGGGGTAGGAGATACGCAGTATTTT. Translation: CASSPARGVGDTQYF.

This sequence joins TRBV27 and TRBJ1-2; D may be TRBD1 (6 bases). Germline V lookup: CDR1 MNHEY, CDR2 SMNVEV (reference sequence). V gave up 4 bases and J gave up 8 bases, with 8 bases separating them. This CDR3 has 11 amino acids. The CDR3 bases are TGTGCCAGCAGTTCACAGGGAGGCTACACCTTC. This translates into CASSSQGGYTF.

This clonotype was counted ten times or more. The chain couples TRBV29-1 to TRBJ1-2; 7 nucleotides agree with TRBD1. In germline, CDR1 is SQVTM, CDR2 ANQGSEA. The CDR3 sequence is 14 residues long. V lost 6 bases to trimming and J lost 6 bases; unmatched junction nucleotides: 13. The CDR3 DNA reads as TGCAGCGTGTTGTCAGGGGGGTTTTGGAATGGCTACACCTTC. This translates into CSVLSGGFWNGYTF.

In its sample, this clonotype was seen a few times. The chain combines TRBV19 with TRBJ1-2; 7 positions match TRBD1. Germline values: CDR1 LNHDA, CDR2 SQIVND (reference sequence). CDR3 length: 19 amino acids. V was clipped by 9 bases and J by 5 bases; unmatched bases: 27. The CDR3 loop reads CASTDPGTADVMGRYGYTF. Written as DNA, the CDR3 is TGTGCCAGCACGGACCCCGGGACAGCGGATGTGATGGGGCGATATGGCTACACCTTC.

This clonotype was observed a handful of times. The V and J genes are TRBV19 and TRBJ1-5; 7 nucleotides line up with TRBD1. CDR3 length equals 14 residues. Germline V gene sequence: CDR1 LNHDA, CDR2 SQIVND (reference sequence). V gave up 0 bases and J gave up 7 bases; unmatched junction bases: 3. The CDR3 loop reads CASSIDYRGQPQHF. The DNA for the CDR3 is TGTGCCAGTAGTATAGACTACAGGGGACAGCCCCAGCATTTT.

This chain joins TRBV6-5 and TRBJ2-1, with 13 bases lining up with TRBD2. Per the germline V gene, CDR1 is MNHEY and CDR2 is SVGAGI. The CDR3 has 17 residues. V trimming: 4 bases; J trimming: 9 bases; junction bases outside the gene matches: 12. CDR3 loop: CASSSDTTSGGVLEQFF. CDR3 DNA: TGTGCCAGCAGTTCCGACACCACTAGCGGGGGGGTTCTTGAGCAGTTCTTC.